This TCR beta chain emerged from a study of Ad26.COV2.S vaccination and SARS-CoV-2 variants. Some clones are missing from TCRdb's copy, which holds only in-frame ones; the method was immunoSEQ multiplex PCR. Here the sample spans 400,000 to 450,000 clones, around 90% being singletons. Described treatment: 15 to 20 received Ad26.COV2.S at low or high dose, single or two shots; roughly 5 received placebo; per-sample allocation not given. Samples came from day 63 after the first vaccine or placebo injection. Points on this clone: Other nucleotide sequences in the sample specify the same CDR3.

The material was peripheral blood, obtained in a trial of Ad26.COV2.S vaccine versus placebo. The receptor was derived from a person aged 18-60 years who received the Ad26.COV2.S COVID-19 vaccine or a placebo.

The CDR3 nucleotides read TGTGCCAGCAGTTTAGGGGGAGGAGAGACCCAGTACTTC. Protein sequence: CASSLGGGETQYF. The rearrangement links TRBV12-3 or TRBV12-4 to TRBJ2-5, with a weak D call TRBD2 (6 bases). V gave up 1 base and J gave up 4 bases, with 7 bases separating them. The CDR3 length is 13 residues.